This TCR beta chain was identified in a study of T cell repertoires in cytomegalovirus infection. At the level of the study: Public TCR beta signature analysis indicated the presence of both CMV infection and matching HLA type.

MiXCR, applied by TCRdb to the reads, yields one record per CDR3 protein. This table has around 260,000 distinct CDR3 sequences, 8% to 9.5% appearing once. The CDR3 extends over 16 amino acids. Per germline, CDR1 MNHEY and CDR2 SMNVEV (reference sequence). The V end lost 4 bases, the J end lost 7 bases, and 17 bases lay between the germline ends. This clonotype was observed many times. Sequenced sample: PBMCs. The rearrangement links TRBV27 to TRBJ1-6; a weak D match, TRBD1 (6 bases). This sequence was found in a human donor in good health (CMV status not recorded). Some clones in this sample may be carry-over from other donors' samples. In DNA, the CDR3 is TGTGCCAGCAGTTCCCACCGCAGGGGCCCCAATTCACCCCTCCACTTT. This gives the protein CASSSHRRGPNSPLHF.